These T cell receptor beta chains were read from a single sample in a study of neurological immune-mediated disorders. TCRdb analysed the 5' RACE reads with MiXCR anew, one entry per CDR3 protein. The sample holds tens of thousands of distinct CDR3 sequences; over 6% are singletons and the top ten take roughly 0.5%. The sequenced sample consisted of CD4+ T cells from blood. These receptors came from a woman between 40 and 50 years old in good health. CDR3s include the opening cysteine and the closing phenylalanine or tryptophan. A D gene is named only where the DNA matches it firmly. Each size is once, few, many or a size class.

clone size,J gene,D gene,V gene,CDR3 DNA,CDR3 protein
many,TRBJ2-6,TRBD1,TRBV10-3,TGTGCCATCAGGACAGGGTCTGGGGCCAACGTCCTGACTTTC,CAIRTGSGANVLTF
many,TRBJ2-3,-,TRBV4-1,TGCGCCAGCAGCCAGGCTAGTTGGAGCACAGATACGCAGTATTTT,CASSQASWSTDTQYF
many,TRBJ2-5,TRBD1,TRBV20-1,TGCAGTGCTCATACCCTGGACAGGGGGCGCGGTACCAGCCAAGAGACCCAGTACTTC,CSAHTLDRGRGTSQETQYF
many,TRBJ2-1,TRBD2,TRBV5-8,TGTGCCAGCACCTTACTTGTCCGACTAGCGGGGTCGAATGAGCAGTTCTTC,CASTLLVRLAGSNEQFF
many,TRBJ2-7,-,TRBV29-1,TGCAGCGTTGAATTAACAGGCCAGCCCTACGAGCAGTACTTC,CSVELTGQPYEQYF
many,TRBJ2-7,TRBD1,TRBV7-2,TGTGCCAGCAGCGGAGGGGGACAGGGGGCAATGGAGCAGTACTTC,CASSGGGQGAMEQYF
once,TRBJ1-4,-,TRBV7-2,TGTGCCAGCAGCTTAGCGGAAGGGGTCGGAAAACTGTTTTTT,CASSLAEGVGKLFF
many,TRBJ2-2,-,TRBV28,TGTGCCAGCACCGGCGCGAACACCGGGGAGCTGTTTTTT,CASTGANTGELFF
many,TRBJ2-5,-,TRBV5-1,TGCGCCAGCAGCTTGGAGGGGGTTACGGAGACCCAGTACTTC,CASSLEGVTETQYF
many,TRBJ2-1,-,TRBV5-1,TGCGCCAGCAGCTTGGTGATAGCAGAGCACAATGAGCAGTTCTTC,CASSLVIAEHNEQFF